A single sample is the source of the 9 T cell receptor beta chains below, sequenced in a study of T cells in tumors after PD-1 blockade. Measured with immunoSEQ multiplex PCR; TCRdb has only the in-frame clones, and not every one. Of about 35,000 clones in the sample, approximately 78% were seen once. Specimen: PBMCs, collected before anti-PD-1 treatment. The receptors were sampled from a human donor with basal cell carcinoma.

Here the CDR3 reads CASSPRLGVSSNYGYTF. CDR3 DNA: TGTGCCAGCTCACCCCGGTTAGGGGTATCCTCTAACTATGGCTACACCTTC. The V and J genes are TRBV18 and TRBJ1-2; tentative D call: TRBD1 (5 bases). The CDR3 consists of 17 residues. V lost 3 bases and J 0 bases, leaving 17 bases between the germline ends. The V gene's germline CDR1 is KGHSH and CDR2 LQKENI. Complete variable domain (other parts from reference TRBV18 and TRBJ1-2): NAGVMQNPRHLVRRRGQEARLRCSPMKGHSHVYWYRQLPEEGLKFMVYLQKENIIDESGMPKERFSAEFPKEGPSILRIQQVVRGDSAAYFCASSPRLGVSSNYGYTFGSGTRLTVV.

V gene TRBV5-1 combines with J gene TRBJ1-2; maybe TRBD1 (6 bases). The CDR3 runs to 15 residues. With 0 bases removed from V and 0 bases from J, the gap between germline ends came to 9 bases. CDR1 is SGHRS and CDR2 is YFSETQ in the germline V gene. The CDR3 reads CASSLEGGPNYGYTF. CDR3 DNA sequence: TGCGCCAGCAGCTTGGAGGGGGGACCTAACTATGGCTACACCTTC.

In its sample, this clone was seen once. The chain joins TRBV10-3 to TRBJ1-4; 7 nucleotides align to TRBD1. CDR3 length equals 13 residues. In germline, CDR1 is ENHRY, CDR2 SYGVKD. The ends lost 11 bases at V and 5 bases at J; junction bases unmatched: 8. The CDR3 spells CAARDSTNEKLFF. As DNA, the CDR3 is TGTGCCGCCCGGGACAGTACGAATGAAAAACTGTTTTTT.

The chain recombines TRBV15 with TRBJ2-7; 12 nucleotides line up with TRBD2. V gave up 4 bases and J gave up 0 bases; unmatched junction bases: 13. Germline-derived CDR1 and CDR2 are LNHNV and YYDKDF (reference sequence). The CDR3 runs to 19 residues. CDR3 loop: CATSIHRGTSGQSSYEQYF. The CDR3 DNA sequence: TGTGCCACCAGCATCCACCGCGGGACTAGCGGGCAAAGCTCCTACGAGCAGTACTTC. Full variable domain (missing parts from reference TRBV15 and TRBJ2-7): DAMVIQNPRYQVTQFGKPVTLSCSQTLNHNVMYWYQQKSSQAPKLLFHYYDKDFNNEADTPDNFQSRRPNTSFCFLDIRSPGLGDTAMYLCATSIHRGTSGQSSYEQYFGPGTRLTVT.

This chain connects TRBV12-5 to TRBJ2-1; TRBD2 matches at 7 bases. The V gene's germline CDR1 is LGHNT and CDR2 FRNRAP. This CDR3 spans 17 amino acids. V gave up 0 bases and J gave up 5 bases; unmatched junction bases: 10. CDR3 DNA: TGTGCTAGTGGTTTGGTACGGGGCGGGGGTAAGGACAATGAGCAGTTCTTC. Its translation is CASGLVRGGGKDNEQFF.

This sequence joins TRBV7-6 and TRBJ1-2; no clear D gene. Deletions cut 5 bases from V and 8 bases from J, with 12 bases between. The CDR3 has 12 residues. Per the germline V gene, CDR1 is SGHVS and CDR2 is FNYEAQ. The CDR3 DNA follows: TGTGCCAGCAGCGACGGAGGAGAAGGCTACACCTTC. Its translation is CASSDGGEGYTF.

The chain uses TRBV2 and TRBJ2-2; D is ambiguous. CDR1 and CDR2 from the germline V gene are SNHLY and FYNNEI. V was pared by 1 base and J by 4 bases, with 4 bases between. CDR3 length equals 13 residues. This chain's CDR3 is CASSEVGTGELFF. The CDR3 region has the DNA TGTGCCAGCAGTGAAGTGGGCACCGGGGAGCTGTTTTTT.

Turning to this clone: Its ends do not fully match the called genes, so a read error is possible. The chain employs TRBV4-3 and TRBJ2-1, with D perhaps matching TRBD1 or TRBD2 (6 bases each). The CDR3 is 15 residues long. CDR1 is LGHNA and CDR2 is YSLEER in the germline V gene. Here the CDR3 reads CASSQGTGANNGQFF. CDR3 DNA sequence: TGCGCCAGCAGCCAAGGGACGGGGGCCAACAATGGGCAGTTCTTC.

J is TRBJ2-7 and V is TRBV18; D might be TRBD1 (5 bases). The ends were cut back, 6 bases at V and 3 bases at J, with 12 bases in the middle. The CDR3 sequence is 13 residues long. Looked up from germline, CDR1 is KGHSH and CDR2 is LQKENI. The CDR3 here is CASSLGLIYEQYF. The CDR3 bases are TGTGCCAGCTCGTTGGGGCTAATCTACGAGCAGTACTTC. Full variable domain (remainder filled in from reference TRBV18 and TRBJ2-7): NAGVMQNPRHLVRRRGQEARLRCSPMKGHSHVYWYRQLPEEGLKFMVYLQKENIIDESGMPKERFSAEFPKEGPSILRIQQVVRGDSAAYFCASSLGLIYEQYFGPGTRLTVT.